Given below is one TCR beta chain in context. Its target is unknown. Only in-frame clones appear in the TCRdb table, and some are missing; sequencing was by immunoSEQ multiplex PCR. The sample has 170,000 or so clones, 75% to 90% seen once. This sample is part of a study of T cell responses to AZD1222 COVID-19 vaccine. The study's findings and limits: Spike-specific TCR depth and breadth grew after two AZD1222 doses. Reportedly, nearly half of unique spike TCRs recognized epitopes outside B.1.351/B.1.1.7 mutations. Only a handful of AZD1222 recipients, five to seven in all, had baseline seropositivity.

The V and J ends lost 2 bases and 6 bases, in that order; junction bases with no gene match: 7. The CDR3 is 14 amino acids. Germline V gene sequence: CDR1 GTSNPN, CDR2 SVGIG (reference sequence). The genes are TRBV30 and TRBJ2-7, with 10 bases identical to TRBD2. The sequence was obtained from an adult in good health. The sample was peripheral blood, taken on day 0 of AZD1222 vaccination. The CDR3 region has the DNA TGTGCCTGGAGTCCCTTGAGCGGGAGGGCCGAGCAGTACTTC. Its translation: CAWSPLSGRAEQYF. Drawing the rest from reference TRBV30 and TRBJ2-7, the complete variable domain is SQTIHQWPATLVQPVGSPLSLECTVEGTSNPNLYWYRQAAGRGLQLLFYSVGIGQISSEVPQNLSASRPQDRQFILSSKKLLLSDSGFYLCAWSPLSGRAEQYFGPGTRLTVT.